This T cell receptor beta chain is drawn from a study of cytomegalovirus exposure and HLA in healthy donors. Study observations and caveats: Researchers counted roughly 150 TCR beta chains as cytomegalovirus-associated. The classifier, whose performance was assessed in both the original and validation cohorts, reportedly diagnosed cytomegalovirus status with high specificity and sensitivity. Under in vitro conditions, three CMV-associated chains were confirmed as specific for CMV antigens.

Data came from immunoSEQ multiplex PCR; TCRdb stores just in-frame clones and leaves some out. The table includes tens of thousands of clones, roughly 94% detected once. As for this clone: No antigen is known for it.

The receptor was isolated from a woman under 30 in good health and CMV-seronegative. The sequenced sample was PBMCs.

The CDR3 sequence is CASSVWPREQYF. The CDR3 DNA follows: TGTGCCAGCAGTGTCTGGCCTCGCGAGCAGTACTTC. The genes are TRBV6-1 and TRBJ2-7; D gene uncertain. Trimming stripped 4 bases from V and 6 bases from J, with 10 bases between. Looked up from germline, CDR1 is MNHNS and CDR2 is SASEGT. This CDR3 is built from 12 residues.